The entry below describes one TCR beta chain. Its cognate antigen has yet to be identified. One base away there is no much larger clone; base qualities are not given. The data are from a study of cytomegalovirus exposure and HLA in healthy donors (dated by TCRdb to about 2017). About the study as a whole: An earlier analysis of 587 of the donors reported about 280 Gb of sequence data and 117 million unique TCR beta sequences obtained from about 179 million T cells. Roughly five DR-DQ haplotypes were handled as single units for association and clustering, since linkage in the cohort was strong. The study used immunosequencing to profile the T cell repertoires of approximately 650 subjects and linked those repertoires to cytomegalovirus serostatus. In addition to the first cohort of several hundred subjects, a separate validation cohort of 120 different subjects was used. Donor age, sex, ethnicity and CMV serostatus were compiled together with the repertoire data. A later analysis re-analyzed previously published TCR beta repertoires from several hundred donors and added high-resolution HLA genotyping to study TCR occurrence patterns. Every discovery cohort repertoire had been produced on one sequencing platform. A later genetic analysis used genome-wide SNP genotypes for about 65% of the 666 donors, treating that subset as a discovery cohort. An early release covering about 600 HLA-typed donors comprised approximately 290 gigabases of sequencing data and around 80 million unique TCR sequences. The study was designed to test whether signatures of past pathogen exposure could be identified by cataloging public T cell receptors. Among some 400 genotyped donors of the cohort, an average of approximately 240,000 unique TCR beta nucleotide sequences were sequenced per donor, about a sixth of them non-productive. To predict cytomegalovirus infection status, the study brought together high-throughput TCR immunosequencing, statistical association of individual TCRs with disease status, and machine learning. An earlier analysis of around 580 of the donors used high-throughput TCR beta sequencing to judge whether each TCR beta V gene segment behaved as functional or pseudogenic. The number of typed donors differed by locus: roughly 629-630 for A, B, C, DRB1 and DQB1; some 540 for DQA1; some 610 for DPA1; and about 450 for DPB1. HLA typing covered class I and class II loci at four-digit resolution. The later analysis used no new phenotypic data to find candidate immune exposures, relying instead on TCR beta sequences and their occurrence across donors. The genetic ancestry cluster associated with self-reported Caucasian donors included around 76% of the 350 to 500 genotyped donors. Overall study outcomes, separate from this receptor: In a later analysis, most CMV-associated TCR beta chains were found to appear HLA-restricted, with HLA associations seemingly driven largely by CMV exposure. The study listed 164 TCR beta chains as associated with cytomegalovirus. Because the 87-base-pair reads could not distinguish some IMGT-functional V segments, including TRBV6-2 and TRBV6-3, those segments were excluded. The authors suggested that the approach could potentially be generalized to other disease states and immunological phenotypes. Roughly uniform sequencing depth across donors was assumed in presence/absence analyses, although this assumption may not hold. In both the original and validation cohorts, the classifier was reported to diagnose cytomegalovirus status with high specificity and sensitivity. In an earlier analysis of some 500 of the donors, most TCR beta V segments appeared in productive rearrangements about 87% or about 30% of the time, broadly matching IMGT annotations. Three of the identified cytomegalovirus-associated TCR beta chains were confirmed in vitro to be specific for cytomegalovirus antigens. A later analysis associated around 16,000 TCR beta sequences with specific HLA alleles at a false discovery rate of 0.05. A group of highly shared sequence variants was considered likely to be a technical artifact of the sequencing pipeline. Linkage disequilibrium might explain the correlated functional status among segregating V segments, but an unknown experimental factor could not be excluded. A further reported finding was that TCR beta sequences accurately predicted the HLA-A and HLA-B alleles for most subjects in the first cohort. In a later genetic analysis, fewer N-insertions in productive TCRs were reported among donors in an Asian-associated ancestry cluster than the roughly 700-donor mean. HLA typing was unavailable for some donors at each locus, so association tests used only the typed subset. While some public TCRs were present in many individuals, most TCR sequences turned up only very rarely across donors. According to a later analysis, parvovirus B19, influenza, CMV and Epstein-Barr virus appeared linked to several top co-occurrence clusters. When HLA alleles, especially DR and DQ, strongly co-occurred, TCR associations were difficult to assign to individual alleles. In this cohort, only TCR beta chains were sequenced, and detectable features were limited by the absence of alpha or paired-chain data. A later genetic analysis associated a missense DCLRE1C variant with V-gene and J-gene trimming of TCR beta chains, and an independent cohort replicated the association. For the cohort, immune exposure information was limited to CMV serostatus. Compared with equally common non-associated chains, HLA-associated TCR beta chains in a later analysis were more clonally expanded and had lower generation probabilities. In a later analysis, TCR association rates were found to vary across HLA loci, with the most associated TCRs seen for DRB1 alleles and the fewest for HLA-C alleles. Because counts were too low, 15 to 20 rarely observed V segments, including chromosome 9 orphons, were excluded from the earlier analysis of several hundred of the donors.

According to the germline V gene, CDR1 reads SGHDN and CDR2 reads FVKESK. Including the terminal cysteine and phenylalanine, the CDR3 comprises 15 residues. Left in the record is the CDR3 DNA by itself, 45 bases read in frame from the first base. V is trimmed back by 4 bases and J by 5 bases, and the junction contains 5 bases that no gene match accounts for. The cohort comprised approximately 700 healthy bone marrow donors. At the time of sampling, all cohort members were nominally healthy, though unrecorded immune exposures were likely present. Of the approximately 620 cohort members, approximately 290 had a positive CMV serostatus and about 400 had a negative one, while no CMV serostatus was recorded for the donor. Every donor gave a peripheral blood sample, and the peripheral blood mononuclear cells from that sample were used for TCR beta sequencing. Genomic DNA was extracted from the blood cell samples with the Qiagen DNeasy Blood Extraction Kit.

The library relied on the immunoSEQ multiplex PCR assay. A mixture of 60 forward primers for TCR Vbeta segments and 13 reverse primers for TCR Jbeta segments was used in the multiplex PCR. The CDR3 region of rearranged TCR beta genes was amplified from genomic DNA by a multiplex PCR assay. Amplified TCR beta libraries were sequenced as 87-base-pair reads on the Illumina HiSeq System. The paper's processing steps were these. Across the 500 to 700 repertoires, a later analysis counted tens of millions of unique TCR beta chains, roughly 11 million of which were shared by at least two donors. To remove PCR and sequencing errors, raw reads were error-corrected and collapsed into unique sequences using a nearest-neighbor algorithm that merged closely related sequences. CDR3 sequences were aligned to IMGT reference sequences to assign V, D and J gene segments. Each retained sequence needed at least a six-nucleotide match to both a V gene segment and a J gene segment. Rearrangements were called productive when the CDR3 lacked stop codons and stayed in frame with V and J; all others were non-productive. Following IMGT convention, CDR3 was defined as the stretch from the second conserved V-encoded cysteine to the conserved J-encoded phenylalanine. In an earlier analysis of more than 550 of the donors, sequences lacking an unambiguous match to a single V gene segment were excluded. In an earlier analysis of roughly 600 of the donors, a V segment was called functional when productive rearrangements were above 56.7%, and segregating when the standard deviation between donors exceeded 5%. To diagnose cytomegalovirus status from the catalog of TCR beta chain sequences, a statistical classification framework was built. In a later analysis, V and J genes were assigned by comparing TCR nucleotide sequences against IMGT/GENE-DB human TR gene sequences. A later analysis assigned CDR3 sequences and most-parsimonious VDJ recombination scenarios with the TCRdist pipeline. In a later analysis, each TCR beta chain was defined by its CDR3 amino acid sequence together with its V-gene family, and reads without a unique V-gene family were excluded. To address suspected cross-contamination and a sequencing artifact, a later analysis removed 592 highly shared, low-generation-probability nucleotide sequences. In a later analysis, a clonal expansion index was calculated for each public chain from normalized within-repertoire ranks of inferred template counts. In a later analysis, generation probabilities were computed using a VDJ recombination model fitted to out-of-frame rearrangements, and the results were checked against IGoR. In a later analysis, TCR-TCR, TCR-HLA and TCR-CMV co-occurrence was scored with hypergeometric tests, and a repertoire-size bias correction was applied to TCR pairs. False discovery rates were estimated in a later analysis by permuting HLA or CMV assignments 20 times. A later analysis grouped co-occurring TCRs with DBSCAN, adding TCRdist sequence similarity when clustering within HLA-allele-positive subsets. Repertoires with fewer than 30,000 or more than 120,000 public chains, plus five repertoires with anomalous nucleotide sharing, were excluded from co-occurrence clustering. Here the immuneACCESS table is served through TCRdb, limited to in-frame sequences with V and J called. Missing clones are a known gap in these copies; in checked studies unresolved V genes cover under half, and the rest lacks a known reason. Clone size and the V and J calls come from that table; the DNA yielded D and trimming. The sample table shows around 40,000 clones, and under 65% are seen once. The top ten hold roughly 8.9% of the sample.

The source of this sequence is a human donor in good health. Sequenced input: PBMCs. The chain uses TRBV14 and TRBJ2-2; TRBD1 matches 9 bases in the middle. The bases are TGTGCCAGCAGCCCTCGACAGGGGGTGACCGGGGAGCTGTTTTTT. Translated, this is CASSPRQGVTGELFF.